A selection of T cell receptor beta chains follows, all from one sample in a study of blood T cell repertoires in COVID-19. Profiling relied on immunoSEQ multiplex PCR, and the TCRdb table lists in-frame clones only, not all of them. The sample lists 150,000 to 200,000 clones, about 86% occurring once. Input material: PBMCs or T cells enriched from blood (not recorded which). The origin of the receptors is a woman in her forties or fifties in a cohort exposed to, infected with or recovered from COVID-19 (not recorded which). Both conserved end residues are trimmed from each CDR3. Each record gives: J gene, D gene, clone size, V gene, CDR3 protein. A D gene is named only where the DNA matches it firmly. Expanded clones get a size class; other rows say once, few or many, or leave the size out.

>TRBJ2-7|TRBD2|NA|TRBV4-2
ASSQQLAGVYYEQY
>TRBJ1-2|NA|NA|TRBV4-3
ASSQTGNYGYT
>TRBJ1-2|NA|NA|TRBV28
ASSLTGPGGRDSIPGGYT
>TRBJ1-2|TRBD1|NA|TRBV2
AGAEDRPSGGYT
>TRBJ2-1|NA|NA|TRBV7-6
ASSLGPEQF
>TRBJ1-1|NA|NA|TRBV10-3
AISEGGFRGAF
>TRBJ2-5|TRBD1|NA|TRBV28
ASRNNRGVTQY
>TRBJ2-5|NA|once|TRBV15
ATSRDQGTPLGETQY
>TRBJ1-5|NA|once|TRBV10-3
AISDPRYSNQPQH
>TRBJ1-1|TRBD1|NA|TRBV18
ASSPGTGTAEAF
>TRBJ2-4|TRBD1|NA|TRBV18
ASSSQQGDLSKNIQY
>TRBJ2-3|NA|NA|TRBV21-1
ASSKGASGRLYTQY
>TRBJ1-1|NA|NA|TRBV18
ASSPLLGNTEAF